One T cell receptor (beta chain) is described in this entry. The antigen is unknown. These data belong to a study of Ad26.COV2.S vaccination and SARS-CoV-2 variants. General observations from the study: Among vaccine recipients, spike-specific TCR breadth exceeded that of placebo recipients. Possibly, TCR breadth and depth analyses underestimated total T cell responses. It was reported that spike-specific CD8+ and CD4+ T cell responses were substantially broad after vaccination. Participants given vaccine showed non-spike TCR breadth similar to that of placebo recipients.

CDR1 SGHRS and CDR2 YFSETQ come from the germline V gene. Trimming shortened V by 7 bases and J by 3 bases, and 16 bases separated the two germline ends. This CDR3 spans 14 amino acids. The assay was immunoSEQ multiplex PCR, and TCRdb's table has in-frame clones only and misses some. The data show around 350,000 clones, about 91% seen once. The chain uses TRBV5-1 and TRBJ1-2; a weak D match, TRBD1 (6 bases). This clonotype was sampled from a human donor who had recovered from COVID-19. The specimen comprised peripheral blood, sampled after recovery from COVID-19. CDR3 DNA sequence: TGCGCCAGCGCCCTTAACACAGGGTACTATGGCTACACCTTC. Its protein is CASALNTGYYGYTF. The full variable domain, with the rest looked up from reference TRBV5-1 and TRBJ1-2, is KAGVTQTPRYLIKTRGQQVTLSCSPISGHRSVSWYQQTPGQGLQFLFEYFSETQRNKGNFPGRFSGRQFSNSRSEMNVSTLELGDSALYLCASALNTGYYGYTFGSGTRLTVV.